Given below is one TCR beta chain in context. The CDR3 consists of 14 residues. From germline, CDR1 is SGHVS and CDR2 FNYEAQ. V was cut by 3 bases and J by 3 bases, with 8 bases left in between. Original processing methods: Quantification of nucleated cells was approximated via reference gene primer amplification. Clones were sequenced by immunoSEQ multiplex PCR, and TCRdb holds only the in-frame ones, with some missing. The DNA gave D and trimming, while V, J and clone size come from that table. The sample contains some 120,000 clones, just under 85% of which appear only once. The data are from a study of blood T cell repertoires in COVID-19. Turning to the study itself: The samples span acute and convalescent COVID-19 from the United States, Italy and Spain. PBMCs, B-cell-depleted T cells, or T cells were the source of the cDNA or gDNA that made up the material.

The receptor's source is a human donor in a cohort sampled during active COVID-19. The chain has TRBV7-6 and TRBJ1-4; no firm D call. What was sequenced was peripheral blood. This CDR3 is CASSFRGPNEKLFF. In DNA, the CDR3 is TGTGCCAGCAGCTTTCGCGGCCCTAATGAAAAACTGTTTTTT.